These T cell receptor beta chains were read from a single sample in a study of blood T cell repertoires in COVID-19. Sequencing used immunoSEQ multiplex PCR; TCRdb keeps in-frame clones, though not all of them. This sample has some 270,000 clones, with around nine tenths found just once. Sequenced material: PBMCs or T cells enriched from blood (not recorded which). Receptor source: a woman aged 60-70 years who had recovered from COVID-19. Each CDR3 is given with its conserved first and last residue. Fields, in order: D gene, J gene, V gene, CDR3 DNA, CDR3 protein. D genes are given only for firm matches.

.,TRBJ2-3,TRBV7-9,TGTGCCAGCAGCTTGACAACCCCAGATACGCAGTATTTT,CASSLTTPDTQYF
.,TRBJ2-5,TRBV11-2,TGTGCCAGCAGCTTTTTTGGGTTGTTGTCGGGAGAGACCCAGTACTTC,CASSFFGLLSGETQYF
TRBD1,TRBJ1-6,TRBV18,TGTGCCAGCTCACCAAATAGCGGGACAGGGGATTCACCCCTCCACTTT,CASSPNSGTGDSPLHF
.,TRBJ1-2,TRBV6-5,TGTGCCAGCAGGCGAAATCTAGCTAACTATGGCTACACCTTC,CASRRNLANYGYTF
.,TRBJ1-2,TRBV21-1,TGTGCCAGCAGCAAAGCGCAGGGGTACTATGGCTACACCTTC,CASSKAQGYYGYTF
.,TRBJ2-7,TRBV5-8,TGTGCCAGCAACTCCCGGGGGGAGCAGTACTTC,CASNSRGEQYF
TRBD2,TRBJ2-1,TRBV9,TGTGCCAGCAGCGTAGAATGGCTAGCGGGAGATGAGCAGTTCTTC,CASSVEWLAGDEQFF
TRBD1,TRBJ1-4,TRBV2,TGTGCCAGCGCCCCAGGGGGCACTAATGAAAAACTGTTTTTT,CASAPGGTNEKLFF
TRBD1,TRBJ1-1,TRBV12-3/TRBV12-4,TGTGCCAGCAGGGTCGACAGGGGCGACGAAGCTTTCTTT,CASRVDRGDEAFF
TRBD2,TRBJ2-7,TRBV30,TGTGCGGCGGGAGCGGGAGCCTCCTACGAGCAGTACTTC,CAAGAGASYEQYF
.,TRBJ1-2,TRBV5-1,TGCGCCAGCAGTTCGGGTCCCGAAAGTAGGTATGGCTACACCTTC,CASSSGPESRYGYTF